This T cell receptor beta chain is from a study of cytomegalovirus exposure and HLA in healthy donors (dated by TCRdb to 2017 to 2019). For the wider study: An earlier analysis of roughly 570 of the donors reported under 300 Gb of sequence data and 100 million to 120 million unique TCR beta sequences obtained from about 179 million T cells. Roughly 310 gigabases of sequencing data and approximately 85 million unique TCR sequences were included in an early release covering around 650 HLA-typed donors. Of the 300 to 450 genotyped donors, 81% were placed in the genetic ancestry cluster associated with self-reported Caucasian donors. The study was designed to test whether signatures of past pathogen exposure could be identified by cataloging public T cell receptors. Using immunosequencing, the study profiled T cell repertoires from 500 to 800 subjects and related those repertoires to cytomegalovirus serostatus. Besides the first cohort of 666 subjects, a separate validation cohort made up of over 100 different subjects was used. To predict cytomegalovirus infection status, the study brought together high-throughput TCR immunosequencing, statistical association of individual TCRs with disease status, and machine learning. To study patterns of TCR occurrence, a later analysis re-analyzed previously published TCR beta repertoires from 650 to 750 donors and added high-resolution HLA genotyping. In the later analysis, no new phenotypic data were used to find candidate immune exposures; instead, reliance was placed on TCR beta sequences and their occurrence across donors. An earlier analysis of several hundred of the donors used high-throughput TCR beta sequencing to judge whether each TCR beta V gene segment behaved as functional or pseudogenic. Alongside the repertoire data, information on donor age, sex, ethnicity and CMV serostatus was compiled. A later genetic analysis took genome-wide SNP genotypes for about three fifths of the 666 donors and used that subset as a discovery cohort. Every discovery cohort repertoire had been produced on one sequencing platform. Both class I and class II loci were covered by HLA typing, at four-digit resolution. The number of donors typed differed by locus, with 629-630 for A, B, C, DRB1 and DQB1, around 500 for DQA1, over 600 for DPA1, and under 490 for DPB1. A few DR-DQ haplotypes were handled as single units for association and clustering because linkage in the cohort was strong. Across 398 genotyped donors of the cohort, an average of about 250,000 unique TCR beta nucleotide sequences per donor were sequenced, and around 20% of those sequences were non-productive. What the study reported, not specific to this receptor: Because counts were too low, more than 15 rarely observed V segments, including chromosome 9 orphons, were excluded from the earlier analysis of under 650 of the donors. In an earlier analysis of around 500 of the donors, most TCR beta V segments appeared in productive rearrangements about 87% or about 30% of the time, broadly matching IMGT annotations. A later analysis associated 15,000 to 20,000 TCR beta sequences with specific HLA alleles at a false discovery rate of 0.05. Sequencing depth was assumed to be roughly uniform across donors in the presence/absence analyses, though that assumption may not hold. Three of the identified cytomegalovirus-associated TCR beta chains were confirmed in vitro to be specific for cytomegalovirus antigens. Only TCR beta chains were sequenced in this cohort, and the absence of alpha or paired-chain data limited detectable features. According to a later genetic analysis, donors in an Asian-associated ancestry cluster had fewer N-insertions in productive TCRs than the approximately 630-donor mean. Across donors, most TCR sequences were observed very rarely, whereas some public TCRs were present in many individuals. According to the authors, the approach could potentially be generalized to other disease states and immunological phenotypes. A later analysis found that most CMV-associated TCR beta chains appeared HLA-restricted, with HLA associations seemingly driven largely by CMV exposure. A further reported finding was that TCR beta sequences accurately predicted the HLA-A and HLA-B alleles for most subjects in the first cohort. In a later analysis, several top co-occurrence clusters were reported to appear linked to parvovirus B19, influenza, CMV and Epstein-Barr virus. For the cohort, immune exposure information was limited to CMV serostatus. A later analysis found that HLA-associated TCR beta chains were more clonally expanded and had lower generation probabilities than equally common non-associated chains. V-gene and J-gene trimming of TCR beta chains was associated with a missense DCLRE1C variant in a later genetic analysis, and the association was replicated in an independent cohort. According to a later analysis, TCR association rates differed among HLA loci, with DRB1 alleles showing the most associated TCRs and HLA-C alleles showing the fewest. A group of highly shared sequence variants was considered likely to be a technical artifact of the sequencing pipeline. The classifier was reported to diagnose cytomegalovirus status with high specificity and sensitivity in both the original and validation cohorts. Because HLA typing was missing for some donors at each locus, association tests included only the typed subset. In the study, about 150 TCR beta chains were listed as associated with cytomegalovirus. Some IMGT-functional V segments, including TRBV6-2 and TRBV6-3, could not be told apart with the 87-base-pair reads, so those segments were excluded. Correlated functional status among segregating V segments might reflect linkage disequilibrium, but an unknown experimental factor could not be ruled out. Strong co-occurrence of HLA alleles, especially DR and DQ, made assigning TCR associations to individual alleles difficult.

The library was made by the immunoSEQ multiplex PCR assay. For the multiplex PCR, a mixture combining 60 forward primers for TCR Vbeta segments and 13 reverse primers for TCR Jbeta segments was used. A multiplex PCR assay on genomic DNA amplified the CDR3 region of rearranged TCR beta genes. The amplified TCR beta libraries were sequenced on the Illumina HiSeq System as 87-base-pair reads. The paper's data handling went like this. A later analysis counted tens of millions of unique TCR beta chains across the 500 to 850 repertoires, and 10 million to 11 million of these chains were shared by at least two donors. To remove PCR and sequencing errors, raw reads were error-corrected and collapsed into unique sequences using a nearest-neighbor algorithm that merged closely related sequences. CDR3 sequences were aligned to IMGT reference sequences to assign V, D and J gene segments. For a sequence to be retained, at least a six-nucleotide match to both a V gene segment and a J gene segment was required. A rearrangement counted as productive if the CDR3 had no stop codons and remained in frame with V and J, and every other rearrangement counted as non-productive. CDR3 was defined by IMGT convention, running from the second conserved V-encoded cysteine to the conserved J-encoded phenylalanine. In an earlier analysis of 550 to 650 of the donors, sequences lacking an unambiguous match to a single V gene segment were excluded. An earlier analysis of approximately 590 of the donors called V segments functional above 56.7% productive rearrangements and segregating when the between-donor standard deviation exceeded 5%. A statistical classification framework was built to diagnose cytomegalovirus status from the catalog of TCR beta chain sequences. A later analysis assigned V and J genes by comparing TCR nucleotide sequences with IMGT/GENE-DB human TR gene sequences. Using the TCRdist pipeline, a later analysis assigned CDR3 sequences along with most-parsimonious VDJ recombination scenarios. In a later analysis, each TCR beta chain was defined by its CDR3 amino acid sequence together with its V-gene family, and reads lacking a unique V-gene family were excluded. As a way to deal with suspected cross-contamination and a sequencing artifact, a later analysis dropped 450 to 600 nucleotide sequences that were highly shared and had low generation probability. In a later analysis, a clonal expansion index was calculated for each public chain from normalized within-repertoire ranks of inferred template counts. In a later analysis, generation probabilities were computed using a VDJ recombination model fitted to out-of-frame rearrangements, and the results were checked against IGoR. Hypergeometric tests were used in a later analysis to score TCR-TCR, TCR-HLA and TCR-CMV co-occurrence, with a repertoire-size bias correction applied to the TCR pairs. A later analysis estimated false discovery rates by permuting HLA or CMV assignments 20 times. In a later analysis, co-occurring TCRs were grouped with DBSCAN, and TCRdist sequence similarity was added when clustering was performed within HLA-allele-positive subsets. For co-occurrence clustering, repertoires with fewer than 30,000 or more than 120,000 public chains were excluded, along with five repertoires with anomalous nucleotide sharing. The table comes from immuneACCESS by way of TCRdb, which keeps in-frame sequences with V and J called. Part of the clones is missing from these tables; in studies checked, under half for an unresolved V gene and the rest for unknown reasons. That table is the source of V, J and clone size, and D and trimming were worked out from the DNA. Across this sample there are about 120,000 clones, with under 70% seen only once. The ten largest clones add up to 1.5% of the sample.

In this sample, this clone turned up once. What antigen it recognizes has not been identified. Qualities for individual bases were not recorded, and no much larger clone is one base off. The CDR3 numbers 12 residues from cysteine through phenylalanine. Solely the CDR3 DNA is kept, with 36 bases framed from the first base. As encoded in the germline V gene, CDR1 is KGHSH while CDR2 is LQKENI. V loses 0 bases of germline sequence and J loses 11 bases, and the interval between the two ends is 10 bases. The cohort was made up of around 720 healthy bone marrow donors. At the time of sampling, all cohort members were nominally healthy, though unrecorded immune exposures were likely present. The donor was CMV seronegative and belonged to the group of around 350 seronegative cohort members. Each donor provided a peripheral blood sample, and peripheral blood mononuclear cells were used for TCR beta sequencing. The Qiagen DNeasy Blood Extraction Kit was used to extract genomic DNA from the blood cell samples.

The source material was PBMCs. The rearranged segments are TRBV18 and TRBJ1-1, with no confidently assigned D gene. This TCR came from a man between 18 and 29 years old in good health and CMV-seronegative. The DNA reads TGTGCCAGCTCACCACCGGGCCCTGGGGCTTTCTTT. The encoded protein is CASSPPGPGAFF.